The TCR beta chain described here comes from a study of T cell repertoires in cytomegalovirus infection. On this clonotype itself: Antigen unknown.

Germline CDR1 ENHRY, CDR2 SYGVKD. The CDR3 has 13 residues. The V gene lost 0 bases and the J gene lost 5 bases, with 7 bases spanning the gap. Overall study results and limits: Summed frequency of shared TCR beta families picked out CMV carriers who also had the relevant HLA.

Each CDR3 protein gets one entry after TCRdb re-called the reads with MiXCR. The repertoire holds under 600,000 distinct CDR3 sequences, 16% seen once, with roughly a quarter in the top ten. The sequence was collected from a human donor in good health (CMV status not recorded). Some clones in this sample may be carry-over from other donors' samples. This chain links TRBV10-3 with TRBJ1-1; the D is unclear. Sequencing was carried out using CD8+ T cells from PBMCs. The CDR3 DNA reads as TGTGCCATCAGTGAGTCGTTGGAAACTGAAGCTTTCTTT. It yields the protein CAISESLETEAFF.